This entry features one TCR beta chain sequence. This clonotype was counted at least ten times. Its cognate antigen has yet to be identified. It has no much larger one-base neighbor in the sample; base qualities were not kept. This record belongs to a study of T cells in Graves' hyperthyroidism and ophthalmopathy (dated by TCRdb to between 2018 and 2020). Study-level background: Peripheral blood samples were taken at initial diagnosis, before any treatment was given. TCR V-J signatures able to tell the groups apart were searched for in a discovery cohort of some 97 patients, of whom over 40 had Graves' ophthalmopathy and about 55 had stable Graves' hyperthyroidism. For training and testing, the 95 to 100 patients in the discovery cohort were randomly divided in a 7:3 ratio. In addition, the study compared T-cell repertoires in thyroid tissue and in blood from roughly 6 Graves' hyperthyroidism patients. Once sampling was done, hyperthyroidism patients were given methimazole at a starting dose of 30 mg daily, whereas ophthalmopathy patients were given high-dose intravenous methylprednisolone. Whether ophthalmopathy could be predicted prospectively was tested in an independent validation cohort made up of 18 hyperthyroidism patients plus 17 patients who later progressed to ophthalmopathy. The paper reports TCR Vbeta CDR3 sequencing of 140 or so peripheral blood samples: some 41 ophthalmopathy, 70 to 85 hyperthyroidism and around 17 progressor patients. Study-wide findings and limitations: Most expanded thyroid clonotypes (frequency above 0.001) were also detected in blood, suggesting blood repertoires may reflect thyroid immune responses. No statistical method was used to fix the sample size in advance, and group allocation was not hidden from the investigators. In validation, progression to ophthalmopathy was predicted by the model with 65% to 71% sensitivity and just over 72% specificity, a median of 6.5 months before onset. In cross-validation, a model built on a 13 V-J signature told ophthalmopathy apart from stable hyperthyroidism with roughly 87% sensitivity and about 81% specificity, and in testing the same model reached 80%/75%.

V has 4 bases trimmed and J has 2 bases trimmed; junction bases matching no gene number 11. CDR1 and CDR2, per the germline V gene (reference sequence), are DFQATT and SNEGSKA. From the cysteine through the phenylalanine, the CDR3 covers 16 amino acids. Just CDR3 DNA is preserved here, 48 bases in frame from base 1. A patient counted as having stable Graves' hyperthyroidism if no progression to ophthalmopathy occurred over 18 months of follow-up. The hyperthyroidism patients were between 18 and 65 years old and newly diagnosed, with a disease duration of less than 2 months. Patients with uncontrolled infections, other autoimmune diseases, pregnancy or lactation were excluded. Diagnoses were based on clinical symptoms, serum thyroxine and TRAb, thyroid ultrasound and orbital computed tomography. Ficoll-Paque density gradient centrifugation was used to isolate PBMCs from 10 ml of fresh peripheral blood. Total RNA was extracted using Trizol reagent, and RNA quality was assessed on an Agilent 2100 Bioanalyzer.

Amplification of TCR beta CDR3 regions was carried out from RNA transcripts. The TCR CDR3 was subjected to a first round of RT-PCR using the HTBI primer set and the Qiagen OneStep RT-PCR kit. The libraries were constructed in a second round of multiplex PCR and then size-selected and purified. Libraries were sequenced paired-end with 100 bp reads on an Illumina HiSeq2000. The published analysis was carried out like this. SOAPnuke was used to process the raw data, removing reads that contained adapters or uncalled bases, had a mean Phred below 15, or lacked an exact match to the constant primer or identifier. High-quality paired reads were merged using COPE v1.2.5, and each unique nucleotide sequence was defined as a clonotype. MiTCR v1.1 was used to align the clonotypes against IMGT TRBV, TRBD and TRBJ reference segments. The analysis included only V-J combinations with a frequency above 0.0001, which together covered 99.2% of the repertoires. A TCS score was defined as the ratio between F50 (clonal expansion) and ExV (chaos), using BLOSUM62-based TCRdist between CDR3 peptides within each V-J. Welch's t-statistics and random forest reduced approximately 520 V-J features to fewer than 15, which were used in a naive Bayes classifier (R e1071). The raw public data were reprocessed by TCRdb itself: fastp quality trimming at Q25, MiXCR clonotype calling, in-frame beta chains only. Each CDR3 protein appears once, grouped with its most common genes and DNA. These V and J calls are TCRdb output, not the study's own analysis. This sample is represented by some 460,000 distinct CDR3 sequences; approximately 15% of them were singletons. Roughly an eighth of the sample is in the top ten clones.

The chain is assembled from TRBV20-1 and TRBJ2-7; TRBD1 agrees with 10 junctional bases. Sample: blood. The TCR comes from a woman between 18 and 29 years old with Graves' hyperthyroidism. The CDR3 here reads CSANSPGTGDAYEQYF. The DNA sequence is given as TGCAGTGCTAACTCCCCCGGGACAGGGGACGCCTACGAGCAGTACTTC.